This TCR beta chain is drawn from a study of siplizumab effects on memory and regulatory T cells. Per germline, CDR1 SGHNT and CDR2 YYREEE (reference sequence). The CDR3 sequence is 12 residues long. Trimming stripped 1 base from V and 0 bases from J, with 2 bases between. Points on this clone: Its antigen is not known.

Produced via immunoSEQ multiplex PCR; TCRdb's table is partial and in-frame only. Found here are roughly 60,000 clones, over 90% of them singletons; the top ten hold 35% to 45%. Regarding the study as a whole: Naive T cells apparently outstripped memory cells in diversity and seemed major alloresponse contributors. Siplizumab significantly reduced alloreactive sequences traceable to unstimulated CD4+ memory cells. Reactions containing siplizumab showed mappable alloreactive CD4+ clones averaging roughly 70% Treg-derived, versus 25% to 30% in controls. The authors mapped only a minor fraction of alloreactive clones to unstimulated subsets.

This clonotype originated in a human donor in good health. V gene TRBV5-4 combines with J gene TRBJ2-7; no definite D call. The sequencing sample was made of CD8+ T cells sorted from blood. This chain's CDR3 is CASSLLSYEQYF. The CDR3 region has the DNA TGTGCCAGCAGCTTGCTCTCCTACGAGCAGTACTTC.